This T cell receptor beta chain was sequenced in a study of blood T cells in healthy people across ages. Turning to the study itself: Template switching caught about one barcoded beta molecule for each two T cells.

PCR was performed a second time for about 6 to 11 cycles using a sample-barcoded 5' primer and a J-beta primer mix. All cDNA molecules were each tagged by a template-switch adaptor with 12 random nucleotides. TCRdb analysed the 5' RACE reads with MiXCR anew, one entry per CDR3 protein. The sample records about 1,400,000 distinct CDR3 sequences, 59% being singletons. Germline V gene data show CDR1 as SNHLY and CDR2 as FYNNEI. J gave up 5 bases and V 9 bases, and 5 bases lay outside the gene matches. There are 12 residues in the CDR3. Those donating, healthy Caucasian individuals from Russia, were aged roughly 6 to 100. General study points: A strong correlation was seen between TCR beta diversity and naive T cell percentage.

Of note for this clonotype: Its antigen is undetermined.

This chain joins TRBV2 and TRBJ2-3; 7 nucleotides match TRBD1. The material sequenced was blood. The source of this sequence is a man in his late teens or twenties in good health. CDR3 amino acids: CARNDREDTQYF. CDR3 DNA sequence: TGTGCCAGGAACGACAGGGAAGATACGCAGTATTTT.